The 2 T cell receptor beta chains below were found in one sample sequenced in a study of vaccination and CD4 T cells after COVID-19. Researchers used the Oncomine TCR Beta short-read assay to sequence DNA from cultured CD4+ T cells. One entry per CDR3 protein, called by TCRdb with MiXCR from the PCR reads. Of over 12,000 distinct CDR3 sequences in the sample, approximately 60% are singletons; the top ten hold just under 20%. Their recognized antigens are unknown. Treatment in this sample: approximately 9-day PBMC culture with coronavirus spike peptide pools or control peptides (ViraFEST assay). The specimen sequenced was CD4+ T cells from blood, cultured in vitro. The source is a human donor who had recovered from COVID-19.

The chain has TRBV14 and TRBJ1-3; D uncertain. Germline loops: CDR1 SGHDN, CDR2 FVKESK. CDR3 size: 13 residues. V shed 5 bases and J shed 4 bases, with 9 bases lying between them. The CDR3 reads CASSVAGGNTIYF. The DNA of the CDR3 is TGTGCCAGCAGCGTTGCCGGGGGAAACACCATATATTTT.

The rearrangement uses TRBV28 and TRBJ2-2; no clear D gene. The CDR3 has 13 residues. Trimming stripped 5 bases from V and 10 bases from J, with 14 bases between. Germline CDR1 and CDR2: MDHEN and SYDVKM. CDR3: CASSGRSAEELFF. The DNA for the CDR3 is TGTGCCAGCAGTGGCCGTTCAGCCGAGGAGCTGTTTTTT. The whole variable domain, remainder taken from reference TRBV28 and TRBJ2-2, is DVKVTQSSRYLVKRTGEKVFLECVQDMDHENMFWYRQDPGLGLRLIYFSYDVKMKEKGDIPEGYSVSREKKERFSLILESASTNQTSMYLCASSGRSAEELFFGEGSRLTVL.